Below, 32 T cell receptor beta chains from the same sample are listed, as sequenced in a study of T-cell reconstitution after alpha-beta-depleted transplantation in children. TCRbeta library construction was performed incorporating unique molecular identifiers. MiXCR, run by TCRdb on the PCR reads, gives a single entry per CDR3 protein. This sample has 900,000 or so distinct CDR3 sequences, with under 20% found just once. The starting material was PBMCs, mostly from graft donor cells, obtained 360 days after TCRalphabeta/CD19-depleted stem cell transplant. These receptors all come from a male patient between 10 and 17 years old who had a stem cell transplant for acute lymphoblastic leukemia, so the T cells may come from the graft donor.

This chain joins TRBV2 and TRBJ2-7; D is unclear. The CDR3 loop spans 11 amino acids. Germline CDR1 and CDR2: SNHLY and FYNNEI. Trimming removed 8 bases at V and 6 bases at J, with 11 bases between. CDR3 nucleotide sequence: TGTGCCAGCCGTGCCGCCAGCGAGCAGTACTTC. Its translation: CASRAASEQYF.

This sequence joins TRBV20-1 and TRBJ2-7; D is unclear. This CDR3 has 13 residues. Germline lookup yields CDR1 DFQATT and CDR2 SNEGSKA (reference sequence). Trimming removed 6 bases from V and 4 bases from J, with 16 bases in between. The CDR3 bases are TGCAGTGCCACTAACCCGAAACGATACGAGCAGTACTTC. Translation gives CSATNPKRYEQYF.

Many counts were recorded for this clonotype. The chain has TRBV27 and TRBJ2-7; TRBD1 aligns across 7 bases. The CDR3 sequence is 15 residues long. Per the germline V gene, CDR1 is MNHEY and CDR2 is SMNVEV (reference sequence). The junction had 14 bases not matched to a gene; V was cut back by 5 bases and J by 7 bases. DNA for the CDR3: TGTGCCAGCAGTCTCCACCTCGGGACAGCTCGAGAGCAGTACTTC. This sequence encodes CASSLHLGTAREQYF.

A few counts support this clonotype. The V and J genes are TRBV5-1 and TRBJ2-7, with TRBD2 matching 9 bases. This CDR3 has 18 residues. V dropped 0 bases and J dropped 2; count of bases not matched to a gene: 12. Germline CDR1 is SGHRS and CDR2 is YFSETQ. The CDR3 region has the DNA TGCGCCAGCAGCTTGGCGGGCGGGGGGGAACCGGGGGCCTACGAGCAGTACTTC. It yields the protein CASSLAGGGEPGAYEQYF.

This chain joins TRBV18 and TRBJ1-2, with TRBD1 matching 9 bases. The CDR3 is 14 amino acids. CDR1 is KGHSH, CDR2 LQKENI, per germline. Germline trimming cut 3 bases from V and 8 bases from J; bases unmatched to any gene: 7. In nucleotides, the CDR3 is TGTGCCAGCTCACCGGGACAGGGAGTTGAAGGCTACACCTTC. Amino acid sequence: CASSPGQGVEGYTF.

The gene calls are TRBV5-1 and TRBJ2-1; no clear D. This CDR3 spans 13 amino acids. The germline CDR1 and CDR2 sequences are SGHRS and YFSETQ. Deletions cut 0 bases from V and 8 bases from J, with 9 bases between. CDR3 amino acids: CASSLVMGDEQFF. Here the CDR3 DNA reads TGCGCCAGCAGCTTGGTTATGGGCGATGAGCAGTTCTTC.

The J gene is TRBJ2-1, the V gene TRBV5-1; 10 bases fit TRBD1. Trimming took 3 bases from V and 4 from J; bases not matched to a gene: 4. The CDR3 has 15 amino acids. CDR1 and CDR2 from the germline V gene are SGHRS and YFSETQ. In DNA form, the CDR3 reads TGCGCCAGCAGCTGGACAGGGGGTACATACAATGAGCAGTTCTTC. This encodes CASSWTGGTYNEQFF.

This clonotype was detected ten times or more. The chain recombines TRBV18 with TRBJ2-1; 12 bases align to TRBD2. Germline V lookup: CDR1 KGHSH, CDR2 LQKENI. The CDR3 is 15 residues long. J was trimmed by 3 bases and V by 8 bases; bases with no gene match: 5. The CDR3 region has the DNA TGTGCCAGCAGCCCGGGACTAGCGGGCTACAATGAGCAGTTCTTC. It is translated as CASSPGLAGYNEQFF.

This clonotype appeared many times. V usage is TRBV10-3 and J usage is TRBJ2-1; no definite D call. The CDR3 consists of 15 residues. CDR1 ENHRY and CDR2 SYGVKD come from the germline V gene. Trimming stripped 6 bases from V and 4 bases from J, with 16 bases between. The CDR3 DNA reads TGTGCCATCAGCTCCTCGACGACTTCTTACAATGAGCAGTTCTTC. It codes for CAISSSTTSYNEQFF.

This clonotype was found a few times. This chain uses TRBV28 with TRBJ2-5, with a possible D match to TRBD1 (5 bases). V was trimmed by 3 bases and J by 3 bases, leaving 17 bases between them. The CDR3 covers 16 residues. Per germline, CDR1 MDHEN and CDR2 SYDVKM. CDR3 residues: CASSFPRQYPEETQYF. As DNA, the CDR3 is TGTGCCAGCAGTTTCCCAAGACAGTATCCGGAAGAGACCCAGTACTTC. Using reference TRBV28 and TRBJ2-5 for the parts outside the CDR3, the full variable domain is DVKVTQSSRYLVKRTGEKVFLECVQDMDHENMFWYRQDPGLGLRLIYFSYDVKMKEKGDIPEGYSVSREKKERFSLILESASTNQTSMYLCASSFPRQYPEETQYFGPGTRLLVL.

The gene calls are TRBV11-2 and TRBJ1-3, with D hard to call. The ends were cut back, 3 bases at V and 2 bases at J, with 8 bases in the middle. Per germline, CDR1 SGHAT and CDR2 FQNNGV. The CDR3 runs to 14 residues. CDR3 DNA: TGTGCCAGCAGCTTGAATGGAGCTGGAAACACCATATATTTT. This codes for CASSLNGAGNTIYF.

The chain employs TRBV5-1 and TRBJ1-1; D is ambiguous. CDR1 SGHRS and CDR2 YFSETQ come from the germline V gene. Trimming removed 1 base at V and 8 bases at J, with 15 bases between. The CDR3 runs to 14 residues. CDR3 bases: TGCGCCAGCAGCTTGCAGCCGGGGTTGTCGGAAGCTTTCTTT. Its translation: CASSLQPGLSEAFF. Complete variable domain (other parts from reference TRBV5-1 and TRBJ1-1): KAGVTQTPRYLIKTRGQQVTLSCSPISGHRSVSWYQQTPGQGLQFLFEYFSETQRNKGNFPGRFSGRQFSNSRSEMNVSTLELGDSALYLCASSLQPGLSEAFFGQGTRLTVV.

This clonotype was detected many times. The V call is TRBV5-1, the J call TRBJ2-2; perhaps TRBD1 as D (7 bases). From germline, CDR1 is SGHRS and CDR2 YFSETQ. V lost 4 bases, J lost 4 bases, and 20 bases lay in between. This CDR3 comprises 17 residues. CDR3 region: CASSRVLNRGGTGELFF. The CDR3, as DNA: TGCGCCAGCAGCAGGGTCCTCAACAGGGGAGGCACCGGGGAGCTGTTTTTT.

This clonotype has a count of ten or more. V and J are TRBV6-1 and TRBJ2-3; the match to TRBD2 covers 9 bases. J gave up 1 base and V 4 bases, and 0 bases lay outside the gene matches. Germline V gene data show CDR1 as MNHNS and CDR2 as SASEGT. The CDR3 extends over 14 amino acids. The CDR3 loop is CASSGLAGTDTQYF. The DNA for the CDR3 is TGTGCCAGCAGTGGACTAGCGGGCACAGATACGCAGTATTTT.

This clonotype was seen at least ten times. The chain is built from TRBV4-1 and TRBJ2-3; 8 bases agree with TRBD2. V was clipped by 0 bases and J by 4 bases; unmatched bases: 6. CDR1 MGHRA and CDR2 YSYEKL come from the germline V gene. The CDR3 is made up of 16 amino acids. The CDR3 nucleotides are TGCGCCAGCAGCCAAGAACCCCTAGCGGGTCCAGATACGCAGTATTTT. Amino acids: CASSQEPLAGPDTQYF.

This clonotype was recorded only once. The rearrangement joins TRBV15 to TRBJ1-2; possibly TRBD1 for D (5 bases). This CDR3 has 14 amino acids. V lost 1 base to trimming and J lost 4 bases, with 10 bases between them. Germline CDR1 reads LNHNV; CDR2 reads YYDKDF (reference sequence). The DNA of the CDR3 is TGTGCCACCAGCAGAGGACAGACTTTCTATGGCTACACCTTC. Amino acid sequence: CATSRGQTFYGYTF.

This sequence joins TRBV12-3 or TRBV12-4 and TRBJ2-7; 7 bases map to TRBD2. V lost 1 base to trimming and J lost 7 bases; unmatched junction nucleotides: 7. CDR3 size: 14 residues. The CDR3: CASSLVGWGGEQYF. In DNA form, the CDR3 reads TGTGCCAGCAGTTTAGTAGGATGGGGGGGGGAGCAGTACTTC.

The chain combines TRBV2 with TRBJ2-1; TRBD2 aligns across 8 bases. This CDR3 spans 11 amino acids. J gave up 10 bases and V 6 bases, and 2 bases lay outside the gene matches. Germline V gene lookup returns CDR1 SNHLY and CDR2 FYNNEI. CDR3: CASRRTSEQFF. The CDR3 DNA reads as TGTGCCAGCAGAAGGACTAGCGAGCAGTTCTTC.

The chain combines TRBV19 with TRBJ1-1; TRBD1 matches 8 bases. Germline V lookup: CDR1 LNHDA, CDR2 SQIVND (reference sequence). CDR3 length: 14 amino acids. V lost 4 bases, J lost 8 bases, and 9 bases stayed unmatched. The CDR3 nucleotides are TGTGCCAGTAGTACAGGGGGCAGCTCCAGCGAAGCTTTCTTT. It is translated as CASSTGGSSSEAFF.

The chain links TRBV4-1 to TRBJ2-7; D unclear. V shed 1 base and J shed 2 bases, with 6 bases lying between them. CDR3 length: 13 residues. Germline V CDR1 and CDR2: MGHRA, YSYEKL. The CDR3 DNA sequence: TGCGCCAGCAGCCAAGGTGGGGCCTACGAGCAGTACTTC. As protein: CASSQGGAYEQYF.

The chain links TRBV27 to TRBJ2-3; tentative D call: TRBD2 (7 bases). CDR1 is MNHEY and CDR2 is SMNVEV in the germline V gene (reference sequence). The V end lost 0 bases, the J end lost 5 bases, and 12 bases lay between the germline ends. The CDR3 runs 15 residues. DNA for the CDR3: TGTGCCAGCAGTTTATCGAGGGAGGGGGTAGATACGCAGTATTTT. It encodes CASSLSREGVDTQYF.

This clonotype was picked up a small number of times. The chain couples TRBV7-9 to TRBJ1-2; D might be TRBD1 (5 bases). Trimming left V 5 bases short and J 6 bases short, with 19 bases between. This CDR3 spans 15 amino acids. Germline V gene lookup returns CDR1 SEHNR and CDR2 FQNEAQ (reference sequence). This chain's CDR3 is CASSAIKTVRDGYTF. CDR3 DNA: TGTGCCAGCAGCGCGATTAAGACAGTACGGGATGGCTACACCTTC.

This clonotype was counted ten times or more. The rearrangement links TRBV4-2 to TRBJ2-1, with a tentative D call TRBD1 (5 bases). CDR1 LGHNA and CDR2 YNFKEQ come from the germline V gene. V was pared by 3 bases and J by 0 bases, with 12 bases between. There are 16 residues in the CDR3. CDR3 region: CASSQNGQSSYNEQFF. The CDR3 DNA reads TGTGCCAGCAGCCAGAACGGACAAAGCTCCTACAATGAGCAGTTCTTC.

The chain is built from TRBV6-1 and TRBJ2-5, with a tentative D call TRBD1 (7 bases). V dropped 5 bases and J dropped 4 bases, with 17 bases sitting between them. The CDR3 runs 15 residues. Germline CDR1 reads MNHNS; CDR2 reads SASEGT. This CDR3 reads CASSTTGRRGETQYF. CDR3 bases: TGTGCCAGCAGTACGACAGGGAGGCGGGGAGAGACCCAGTACTTC.

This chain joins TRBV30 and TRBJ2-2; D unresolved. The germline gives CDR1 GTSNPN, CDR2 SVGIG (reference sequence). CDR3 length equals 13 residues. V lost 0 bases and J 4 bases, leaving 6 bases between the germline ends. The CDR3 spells CAWSVHTTGELFF. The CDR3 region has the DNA TGTGCCTGGAGTGTACACACCACCGGGGAGCTGTTTTTT.

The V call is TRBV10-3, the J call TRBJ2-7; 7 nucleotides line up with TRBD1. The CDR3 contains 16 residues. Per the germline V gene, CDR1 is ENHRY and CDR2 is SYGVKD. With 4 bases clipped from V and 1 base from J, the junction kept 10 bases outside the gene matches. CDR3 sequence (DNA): TGTGCCATCAGTGCTGGGACAGAGCTTATGTCCTACGAGCAGTACTTC. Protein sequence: CAISAGTELMSYEQYF.

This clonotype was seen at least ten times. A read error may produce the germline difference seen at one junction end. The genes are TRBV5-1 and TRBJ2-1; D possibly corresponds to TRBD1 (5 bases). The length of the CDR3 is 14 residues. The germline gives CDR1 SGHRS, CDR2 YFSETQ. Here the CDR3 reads CASSLAGTYNEQFF. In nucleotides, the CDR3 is TGTGCCAGCAGCTTAGCAGGGACCTACAATGAGCAGTTCTTC.

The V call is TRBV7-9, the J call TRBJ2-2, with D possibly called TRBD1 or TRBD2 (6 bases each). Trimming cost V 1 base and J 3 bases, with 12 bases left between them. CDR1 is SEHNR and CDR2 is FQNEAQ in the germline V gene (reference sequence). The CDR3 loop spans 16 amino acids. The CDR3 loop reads CASSLDSGADTGELFF. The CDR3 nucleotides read TGTGCCAGCAGCTTAGATTCGGGGGCTGACACCGGGGAGCTGTTTTTT.

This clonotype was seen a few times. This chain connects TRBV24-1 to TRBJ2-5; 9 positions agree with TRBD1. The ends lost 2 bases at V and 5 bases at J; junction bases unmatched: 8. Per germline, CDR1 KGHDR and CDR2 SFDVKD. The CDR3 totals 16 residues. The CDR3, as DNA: TGTGCCACCAGTGATTCCGGGACAGGGAGATCGGAGACCCAGTACTTC. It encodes CATSDSGTGRSETQYF.

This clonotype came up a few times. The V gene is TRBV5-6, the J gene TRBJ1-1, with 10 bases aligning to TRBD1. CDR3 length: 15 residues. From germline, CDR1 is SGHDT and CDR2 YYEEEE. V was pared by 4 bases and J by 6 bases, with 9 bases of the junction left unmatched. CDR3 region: CASSALGQGSPEAFF. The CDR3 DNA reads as TGTGCCAGCAGCGCACTGGGACAGGGGTCCCCTGAAGCTTTCTTT.

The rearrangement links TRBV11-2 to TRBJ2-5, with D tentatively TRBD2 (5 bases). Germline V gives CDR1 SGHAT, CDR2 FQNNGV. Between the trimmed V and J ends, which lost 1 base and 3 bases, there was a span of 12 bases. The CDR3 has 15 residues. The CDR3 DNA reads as TGTGCCAGCAGCTTAGTTACCCGGGGTGAAGAGACCCAGTACTTC. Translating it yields CASSLVTRGEETQYF. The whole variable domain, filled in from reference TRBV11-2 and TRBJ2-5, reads EAGVAQSPRYKIIEKRQSVAFWCNPISGHATLYWYQQILGQGPKLLIQFQNNGVVDDSQLPKDRFSAERLKGVDSTLKIQPAKLEDSAVYLCASSLVTRGEETQYFGPGTRLLVL.

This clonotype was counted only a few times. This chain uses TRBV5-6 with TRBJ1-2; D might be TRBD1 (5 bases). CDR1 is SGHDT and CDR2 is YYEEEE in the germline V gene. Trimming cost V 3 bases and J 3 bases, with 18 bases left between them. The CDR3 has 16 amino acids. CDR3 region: CASSSNVGRVYYGYTF. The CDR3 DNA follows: TGTGCCAGCAGCTCCAACGTGGGGCGCGTCTACTATGGCTACACCTTC.